Listed here are 9 T cell receptor beta chains from one sample, sequenced in a study of T cells in Graves' hyperthyroidism and ophthalmopathy. RNA transcripts served as the template for amplifying TCR beta CDR3 regions. First-round RT-PCR targeting the TCR CDR3 was performed with the HTBI primer set. Each CDR3 protein gets one entry after TCRdb re-called the multiplex PCR reads with MiXCR. The sample includes under 350,000 distinct CDR3 sequences, roughly 20% of them seen just once. The sample was blood. These receptors were obtained from a woman aged 45-65 years with Graves' hyperthyroidism.

The chain combines TRBV6-1 with TRBJ2-2; the match to TRBD2 covers 7 bases. Germline trimming cut 7 bases from V and 5 bases from J; bases unmatched to any gene: 16. Germline CDR1 is MNHNS and CDR2 is SASEGT. The CDR3 has 17 amino acids. This CDR3 reads CASTVAGGGDKTGELFF. CDR3 nucleotides: TGTGCCAGCACCGTAGCGGGCGGCGGGGATAAGACCGGGGAGCTGTTTTTT.

This clonotype came up once. The chain joins TRBV7-9 to TRBJ2-2, with 7 bases that match TRBD1. CDR1 and CDR2 (germline): SEHNR, FQNEAQ (reference sequence). This CDR3 region has 13 residues. The V segment lost 7 bases and the J segment 7 bases; nucleotides outside the gene matches: 6. CDR3 in amino acids: CASMTGFGGELFF. In nucleotides, the CDR3 is TGTGCCAGCATGACAGGGTTTGGCGGGGAGCTGTTTTTT.

This clonotype was seen many times. V is TRBV11-2 and J is TRBJ2-3, with 12 bases identical to TRBD2. Trimming at V came to 5 bases and at J to 5 bases, leaving 2 bases not matched to a gene. The CDR3 extends over 14 amino acids. Germline values: CDR1 SGHAT, CDR2 FQNNGV. The CDR3 loop reads CASSLAGGQDTQYF. DNA for the CDR3: TGTGCCAGCAGCCTAGCGGGGGGGCAAGATACGCAGTATTTT. The full variable domain, with the rest looked up from reference TRBV11-2 and TRBJ2-3, is EAGVAQSPRYKIIEKRQSVAFWCNPISGHATLYWYQQILGQGPKLLIQFQNNGVVDDSQLPKDRFSAERLKGVDSTLKIQPAKLEDSAVYLCASSLAGGQDTQYFGPGTRLTVL.

This clonotype was detected ten times or more. This chain uses TRBV11-3 with TRBJ2-3, with D unclear. V lost 0 bases and J 11 bases, leaving 12 bases between the germline ends. The length of the CDR3 is 13 residues. Germline lookup yields CDR1 SGHNT and CDR2 YENEEA. CDR3 residues: CASSLDPGSQQYF. The CDR3 region has the DNA TGTGCCAGCAGCTTAGATCCGGGTTCACAGCAGTATTTT.

The V call is TRBV7-9, the J call TRBJ1-2; the D is unclear. V was pared by 2 bases and J by 4 bases, with 11 bases between. The CDR3 is made up of 14 amino acids. The germline V gene encodes CDR1 SEHNR and CDR2 FQNEAQ (reference sequence). The CDR3 sequence is CASSLSEGIYGYTF. The CDR3 DNA reads TGTGCCAGCAGCTTATCAGAGGGAATCTATGGCTACACCTTC.

This clonotype was observed at least ten times. The chain has TRBV20-1 and TRBJ1-2, with D unresolved. The germline V gene encodes CDR1 DFQATT and CDR2 SNEGSKA (reference sequence). V was pared by 0 bases and J by 7 bases, with 12 bases between. The CDR3 is 13 amino acids. CDR3 protein: CSARDEPGFGYTF. The CDR3 coding sequence is TGCAGTGCTAGAGATGAACCGGGATTTGGCTACACCTTC.

The table lists this clonotype with many counts. CDR3 protein: CASRTSGYYEQYF. The CDR3 DNA is TGTGCCAGCAGGACTAGCGGTTACTACGAGCAGTACTTC. The chain uses TRBV28 and TRBJ2-7; 9 bases map to TRBD2. Germline V gives CDR1 MDHEN, CDR2 SYDVKM. The J segment lost 3 bases and the V segment lost 6 bases, leaving 3 bases of the junction unmatched. This CDR3 region has 13 residues.

The chain carries TRBV4-1 and TRBJ1-1; D is uncertain. The CDR3 contains 14 residues. V dropped 1 base and J dropped 8 bases, with 14 bases sitting between them. The germline V gene encodes CDR1 MGHRA and CDR2 YSYEKL. The CDR3 DNA reads TGCGCCAGCAGCCAAGTCGGAAGTCGGAGAGAAGCTTTCTTT. Translated: CASSQVGSRREAFF.

The table lists this clonotype with a count of one. A much larger clone lies one base from this, so it may be a read error. No conserved phenylalanine or tryptophan is present at the end of the CDR3, so a read error is the likely explanation. The V gene is TRBV28, the J gene TRBJ2-3, with 8 bases fitting TRBD1. Germline CDR1 MDHEN, CDR2 SYDVKM. The V segment lost 8 bases and the J segment 0 bases; nucleotides outside the gene matches: 7. CDR3 size: 15 residues. The CDR3 bases are TGTGCCAGCGGGGGCGACAGGGGAAGCACAGATACGCAGTATCTT. This gives the protein CASGGDRGSTDTQYL.